These 10 T cell receptor beta chains were all obtained from the same sample, sequenced in a study of T cell clusters in autoimmune cytopenias. Some 38,000 genome equivalents of blood DNA were amplified for TRB. One tube held mixed TRB-A and TRB-B primer pools for touch-down PCR. TCRdb re-called the multiplex PCR reads, yielding one record per CDR3 amino acid sequence without DNA. Its table lists roughly 10,000 distinct CDR3 sequences. The sample also formed part of further work on T cell repertoires in aging, cancer and after chemotherapy.

Sequencing was done on a sample of peripheral blood. These receptors were obtained from a human donor in good health.

This chain joins TRBV5-4 and TRBJ2-1; there is no DNA to check the TCRdb D call of TRBD2. Germline loops: CDR1 SGHNT, CDR2 YYREEE (reference sequence). This CDR3 has 13 amino acids. The CDR3 spells CASAAAGEDEQFF.

The chain links TRBV19 to TRBJ2-3. This CDR3 spans 13 amino acids. CDR1 LNHDA and CDR2 SQIVND come from the germline V gene (reference sequence). The CDR3 is CASSIGYTDTQYF.

V gene TRBV6-6 combines with J gene TRBJ2-4; TCRdb outputs TRBD2, but without DNA this stays unchecked. The germline CDR1 and CDR2 sequences are MNHNY and SVGAGI (reference sequence). The CDR3 loop spans 18 amino acids. The CDR3 spells CASTNQPGLAGGPGIQYF.

The CDR3 sequence is CASSQASGANVLTF. The chain is built from TRBV27 and TRBJ2-6. The CDR3 is 14 residues long. CDR1 is MNHEY and CDR2 is SMNVEV in the germline V gene (reference sequence).

The V and J genes are TRBV5-1 and TRBJ2-7; there is no DNA to check the TCRdb D call of TRBD1. Germline V gives CDR1 SGHRS, CDR2 YFSETQ. The CDR3 is made up of 14 amino acids. CDR3 loop: CASSSGSEGLEQYF.

This chain uses TRBV6-5 with TRBJ2-7. The CDR3 spans 15 residues. Germline CDR1 MNHEY, CDR2 SVGAGI. CDR3 sequence reads: CASSSLPPESHEQYF.

The V call is TRBV15, the J call TRBJ1-4. This CDR3 comprises 13 residues. The germline V gene encodes CDR1 LNHNV and CDR2 YYDKDF (reference sequence). The CDR3: CATSRDFGEKLFF. The complete variable domain, with remaining parts taken from reference TRBV15 and TRBJ1-4, reads DAMVIQNPRYQVTQFGKPVTLSCSQTLNHNVMYWYQQKSSQAPKLLFHYYDKDFNNEADTPDNFQSRRPNTSFCFLDIRSPGLGDTAMYLCATSRDFGEKLFFGSGTQLSVL.

This sequence joins TRBV19 and TRBJ2-1. Germline assignment: CDR1 LNHDA and CDR2 SQIVND (reference sequence). The CDR3 covers 14 residues. The CDR3 loop is CANPDLSSYNEQFF. Together with reference TRBV19 and TRBJ2-1, the CDR3 gives the full variable domain: DGGITQSPKYLFRKEGQNVTLSCEQNLNHDAMYWYRQDPGQGLRLIYYSQIVNDFQKGDIAEGYSVSREKKESFPLTVTSAQKNPTAFYLCANPDLSSYNEQFFGPGTRLTVL.

The chain employs TRBV19 and TRBJ2-7; TCRdb gives TRBD2 as the D gene, but with no DNA this cannot be confirmed. CDR1 LNHDA and CDR2 SQIVND come from the germline V gene (reference sequence). The CDR3 is made up of 14 amino acids. The CDR3 here is CASAGHAGSYEQYF.

The rearrangement uses TRBV7-6 and TRBJ2-3. This CDR3 is built from 12 residues. CDR1 and CDR2 (germline): SGHVS, FNYEAQ. This chain's CDR3 is CASSLSTDTQYF. The variable domain in full, completed from reference TRBV7-6 and TRBJ2-3, reads GAGVSQSPRYKVTKRGQDVALRCDPISGHVSLYWYRQALGQGPEFLTYFNYEAQQDKSGLPNDRFSAERPEGSISTLTIQRTEQRDSAMYRCASSLSTDTQYFGPGTRLTVL.